The sequence of this T cell receptor (beta chain) was determined in a study of cytotoxic CD8 clonotypes in ibrutinib-treated CLL (dated by TCRdb to the early 2020s). Regarding the research as a whole: The cohort had over ten relapsed/refractory and more than 14 treatment-naive patients; approximately 17 were IGHV unmutated. Responses were partial in approximately 24 patients and complete in 2; after median around 66 months follow-up, some 15 stayed in remission and roughly twelve progressed. Response samples were taken after a median of around 13 months on treatment, ranging from about 6 to 36 months. On average, each sample had 255,043 productive templates and approximately 85,000 productive rearrangements. Longitudinal samples were obtainable from about 30% of the roughly 90 participants in the trial. Cryopreserved peripheral blood mononuclear cells were obtained before treatment, at response, and at either sustained remission or disease progression. All remission and progressive disease samples were collected while patients were still receiving ibrutinib. What the authors observed across the whole study: Public clonotypes were rare and either contracted or stayed stable during treatment, and the rise in clonality at ibrutinib response reflected the expansion of private clonotypes. Lymph node repertoires were not examined, and the timing of sampling was not matched between patients in sustained remission and those whose disease progressed. Baseline clonality was found to be higher than that of age-matched healthy donors and was strongly correlated with circulating CD8+ T-cell counts. An increase in clonality was observed at ibrutinib response, with clonality remaining stable during sustained remission and falling back toward baseline at progression.

Explained via the paper, the time point label denotes: 12 months on ibrutinib. For TCR beta library preparation, around 2 micrograms of genomic DNA were isolated from cryopreserved PBMCs. Longitudinal blood samples from CLL patients receiving ibrutinib monotherapy were subjected to high-throughput TCR beta sequencing. Patients were enrolled in a phase 2 open-label single-center ibrutinib monotherapy trial. Counted from cysteine to phenylalanine, this CDR3 has 16 amino acids. CDR3 DNA only is kept here, 48 bases in frame from base 1. The germline V gene gives CDR1 as SQVTM and CDR2 as ANQGSEA. After removal of 4 bases from V and 1 base from J, the junction retains 13 bases not matched to a gene. In regard to this clone: Its antigen target is currently unknown. No base quality values were provided; no much bigger clone lies one nucleotide off.

The goal of deep resolution MiSeq sequencing was a depth between 1 in 1 million and 1 in 200,000 T cells, and coverage averaged 10x per clonotype. The immunoSEQ hsTCRB Kit was used to generate TCR beta libraries. In the source study's methods: Data were analyzed with ImmunoSEQ Data Assistant and ImmunoSEQ Analyzer, with V, D and J genes assigned per IMGT definitions. Clonality was computed as one minus normalized Shannon entropy of productive rearrangement frequencies, ranging from 0 to 1. Public clonotype analysis was restricted to overrepresented clonotypes comprising at least 0.05% of each patient's repertoire. Roughly 13 age-matched healthy donor repertoires from immuneACCESS were used as controls for clonality. TCRdb mirrors the immuneACCESS table, restricted to in-frame sequences. Some clones are absent from its copies; in checked studies, under half trace to an unresolved V gene, and the reason for the others is unknown. V, J and clone size reflect that table, while D and trimming were determined from the DNA. The sample table holds about 85,000 clones, of which roughly three quarters were seen once. 4.8% of the sample lies in the top ten.

The receptor was isolated from a human donor with chronic lymphocytic leukemia. The sample in question was PBMCs, obtained after 12 months of ibrutinib treatment. The sequence is built from TRBV29-1 and TRBJ2-7, with 7 bases in between that match TRBD1. The CDR3 reads CSVGTGPRGFSYEQYF. The nucleotides are TGCAGCGTTGGGACAGGCCCCCGGGGTTTTTCCTACGAGCAGTACTTC.